The 10 T cell receptor beta chains in this list originate from one sample, sequenced in a study of human T cells and chemical hapten exposure. TCRdb processed the RACE reads anew with MiXCR; each CDR3 protein has one entry. There are tens of thousands of distinct CDR3 sequences in the sample; roughly 12% occur only once, and approximately 1.9% lies in the top ten. Specified time point: pre-sensitization, week 0. Indicated treatment: therapeutic diphenylcyclopropenone sensitization with weekly scalp DPC. Total RNA was isolated from unfractionated whole blood. The sequencing here drew on whole blood, taken in connection with sensitization to the hapten diphenylcyclopropenone (DPC). The receptors originated from a woman in her 40s with alopecia areata. Some clones in this sample may be carry-over from other donors' samples.

In its sample, this clonotype was seen many times. The V gene is TRBV29-1, the J gene TRBJ1-1; 11 nucleotides agree with TRBD1. Germline V gives CDR1 SQVTM, CDR2 ANQGSEA. V lost 6 bases, J lost 5 bases, and 5 bases stayed unmatched. The CDR3 totals 13 residues. The CDR3 DNA reads as TGCAGCGTCGCCGGGACAGGGGGGACTGAAGCTTTCTTT. Translation: CSVAGTGGTEAFF.

This clonotype was seen at least ten times. This chain connects TRBV21-1 to TRBJ2-1; the table's D call, TRBD2, was not checked against the DNA. TRBV21-1 is designated a pseudogene. This CDR3 is 15 amino acids long. The CDR3, as DNA: TGTGCCAGCAGCAGCCCTAGCGTATCCTACAATGAGCAGTTCTTC. The encoded protein is CASSSPSVSYNEQFF.

To note about this clonotype: A much larger clone sits a single nucleotide away, making a read error possible. The chain couples TRBV5-1 to TRBJ2-3; 7 nucleotides match TRBD2. The length of the CDR3 is 14 residues. Germline CDR1 and CDR2: SGHRS and YFSETQ. The CDR3 nucleotides read TGCACCAGCAGCTTGGGCGGGAGTCCAGATACGCAGTATTTT. Protein sequence: CTSSLGGSPDTQYF.

The chain combines TRBV6-4 with TRBJ2-7, with 11 positions matching TRBD2. The CDR3 length is 16 residues. The ends lost 0 bases at V and 7 bases at J; junction bases unmatched: 8. CDR1 and CDR2 from the germline V gene are MRHNA and SNTAGT. CDR3 loop: CASSDSTSGRPEEQYF. The DNA for the CDR3 is TGTGCCAGCAGTGACTCTACTAGCGGGAGACCCGAAGAGCAGTACTTC.

This clonotype ranks as medium-sized. The chain recombines TRBV2 with TRBJ2-3; the D is unclear. The germline V gene encodes CDR1 SNHLY and CDR2 FYNNEI. The CDR3 loop spans 11 amino acids. The ends were cut back, 5 bases at V and 3 bases at J, with 3 bases in the middle. DNA of the CDR3: TGTGCCAGCAGTTTAACAGATACGCAGTATTTT. This codes for CASSLTDTQYF. Combining the CDR3 with reference TRBV2 and TRBJ2-3 gives the whole variable domain EPEVTQTPSHQVTQMGQEVILRCVPISNHLYFYWYRQILGQKVEFLVSFYNNEISEKSEIFDDQFSVERPDGSNFTLKIRSTKLEDSAMYFCASSLTDTQYFGPGTRLTVL.

V usage is TRBV6-2 or TRBV6-3 and J usage is TRBJ2-3; no clear D gene. This CDR3 has 13 residues. Trimming pared 8 bases from V and 3 bases from J, leaving 12 bases between. The germline V gene encodes CDR1 MNHEY and CDR2 SVGEGT. The CDR3 nucleotides are TGTGCCAGCGGGCCCTCTGGGACAGATACGCAGTATTTT. It is translated as CASGPSGTDTQYF.

This clonotype was recorded many times. The genes are TRBV6-2 or TRBV6-3 and TRBJ2-7, with TRBD2 matching 11 bases. The CDR3 length is 18 residues. Trimming took 7 bases from V and 0 from J; bases not matched to a gene: 14. Germline V gene data show CDR1 as MNHEY and CDR2 as SVGEGT. In DNA, the CDR3 is TGTGCCAGCACCCCGGGGCTAGCGGGAGGCCTCTTCTCCTACGAGCAGTACTTC. As protein: CASTPGLAGGLFSYEQYF.

This clonotype showed up just a few times. The CDR3 is CSVLRGLNTEAFF. The CDR3 DNA reads TGCAGCGTTCTGAGGGGTTTGAACACTGAAGCTTTCTTT. This chain connects TRBV29-1 to TRBJ1-1; D is possibly TRBD1 (5 bases). In germline, CDR1 is SQVTM, CDR2 ANQGSEA. Between the trimmed V and J ends, which lost 5 bases and 0 bases, there was a span of 10 bases. This CDR3 contains 13 residues.

In its sample, this clonotype was seen a few times. A read error is possible here, since a much larger clone lies one base away. The V gene is TRBV11-2, the J gene TRBJ2-5; a possible D gene is TRBD1 (5 bases). The CDR3 is 14 amino acids. Germline V gene lookup returns CDR1 SGHAT and CDR2 FQNNGV. The CDR3, as DNA: TGTGTCAGCAGCTTAGGGGCATTTCAAGAGACCCAGTACTTC. Translated: CVSSLGAFQETQYF. Drawing the rest from reference TRBV11-2 and TRBJ2-5, the complete variable domain is EAGVAQSPRYKIIEKRQSVAFWCNPISGHATLYWYQQILGQGPKLLIQFQNNGVVDDSQLPKDRFSAERLKGVDSTLKIQPAKLEDSAVYLCVSSLGAFQETQYFGPGTRLLVL.

The CDR3 DNA sequence: TGTGCCAGCACTAGGCTAGCAACAGATACGCAGTATTTT. This encodes CASTRLATDTQYF. This chain joins TRBV11-3 and TRBJ2-3, with a tentative D call TRBD2 (5 bases). V was shortened by 7 bases and J by 3 bases, with 11 bases between the two germline ends. The CDR3 contains 13 residues. Germline V CDR1 and CDR2: SGHNT, YENEEA.